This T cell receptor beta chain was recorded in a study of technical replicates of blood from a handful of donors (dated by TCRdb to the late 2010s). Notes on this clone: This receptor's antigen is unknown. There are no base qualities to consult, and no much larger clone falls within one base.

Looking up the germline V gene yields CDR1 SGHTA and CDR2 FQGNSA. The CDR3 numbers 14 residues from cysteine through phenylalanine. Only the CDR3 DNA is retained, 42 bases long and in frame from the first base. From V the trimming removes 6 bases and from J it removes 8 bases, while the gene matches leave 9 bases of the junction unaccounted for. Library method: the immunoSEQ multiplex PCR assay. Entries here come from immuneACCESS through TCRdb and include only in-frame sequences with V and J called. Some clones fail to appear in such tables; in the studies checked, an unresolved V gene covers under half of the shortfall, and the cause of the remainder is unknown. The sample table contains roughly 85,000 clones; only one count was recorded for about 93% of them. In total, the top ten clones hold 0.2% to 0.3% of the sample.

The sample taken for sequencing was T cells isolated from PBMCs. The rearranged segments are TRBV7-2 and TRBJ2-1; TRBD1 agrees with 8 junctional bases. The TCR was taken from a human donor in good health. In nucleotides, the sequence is TGTGCCAGCAGTGGAGACAGGGGCTCAGATGAGCAGTTCTTC. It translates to CASSGDRGSDEQFF. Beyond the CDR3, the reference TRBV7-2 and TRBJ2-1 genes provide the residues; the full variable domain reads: GAGVSQSPSNKVTEKGKDVELRCDPISGHTALYWYRQSLGQGLEFLIYFQGNSAPDKSGLPSDRFSAERTGGSVSTLTIQRTQQEDSAVYLCASSGDRGSDEQFFGPGTRLTVL.